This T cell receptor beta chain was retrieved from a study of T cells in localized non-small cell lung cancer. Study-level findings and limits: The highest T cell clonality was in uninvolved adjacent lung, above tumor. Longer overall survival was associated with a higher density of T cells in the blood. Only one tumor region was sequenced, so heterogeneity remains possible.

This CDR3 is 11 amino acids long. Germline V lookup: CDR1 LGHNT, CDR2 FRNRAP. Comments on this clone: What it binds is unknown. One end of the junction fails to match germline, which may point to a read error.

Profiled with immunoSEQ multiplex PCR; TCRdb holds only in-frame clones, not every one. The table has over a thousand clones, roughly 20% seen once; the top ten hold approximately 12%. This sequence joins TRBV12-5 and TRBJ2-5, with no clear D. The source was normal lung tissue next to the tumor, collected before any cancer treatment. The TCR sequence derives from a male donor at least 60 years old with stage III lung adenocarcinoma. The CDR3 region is CASGVQETQYF. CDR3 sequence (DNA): TGTGCCAGTGGGGTCCAAGAGACCCAGTACTTC.